This paragraph reports one T cell receptor beta chain. This CDR3 has 15 amino acids. Germline values: CDR1 SGDLS, CDR2 YYNGEE. V shed 4 bases and J shed 1 base, with 12 bases lying between them. The method was immunoSEQ multiplex PCR; TCRdb's version includes in-frame clones alone and lacks a portion of them. This sample has roughly 97,000 clones, with around 87% found just once. The data are from a study of blood T cell repertoires in COVID-19. This receptor was identified in a human donor in a cohort sampled during active COVID-19. The sequenced sample consisted of peripheral blood. The chain combines TRBV9 with TRBJ2-1; a possible D gene is TRBD2 (5 bases). CDR3: CASSKLPGSYNEQFF. The DNA for the CDR3 is TGTGCCAGCAGCAAGTTGCCGGGATCCTACAATGAGCAGTTCTTC.